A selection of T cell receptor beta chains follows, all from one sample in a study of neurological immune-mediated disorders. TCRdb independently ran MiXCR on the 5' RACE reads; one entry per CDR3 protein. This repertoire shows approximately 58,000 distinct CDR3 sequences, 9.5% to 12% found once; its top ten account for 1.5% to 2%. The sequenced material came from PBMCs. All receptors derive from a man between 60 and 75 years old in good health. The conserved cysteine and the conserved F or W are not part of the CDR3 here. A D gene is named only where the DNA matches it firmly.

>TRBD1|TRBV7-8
ASSPAGTQGWDEQY
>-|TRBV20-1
SADRDGHGYT
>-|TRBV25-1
ASSDPTGPGRGYT
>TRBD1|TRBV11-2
ASLGQGRTNYGYT
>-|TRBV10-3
AISESRETYSYEQY
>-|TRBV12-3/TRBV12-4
ASTPSQQETQY
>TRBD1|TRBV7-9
ASSSRDRGRHEQY
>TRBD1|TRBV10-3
AISEGQGAEAF
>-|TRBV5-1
ASSFLTGNYEQY
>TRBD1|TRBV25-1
ASSDFQGGREAF
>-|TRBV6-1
ASSPRQRGTEAF
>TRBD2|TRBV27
ASSEERDLQY
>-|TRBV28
ASRATVGGGPETQY
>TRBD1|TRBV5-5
ASSMGGTGVIEQY
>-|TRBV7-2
ASSLVGLANTEAF
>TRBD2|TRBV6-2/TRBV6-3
ASTAGTSLYEQY
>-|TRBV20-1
SGHRDMNTEAF
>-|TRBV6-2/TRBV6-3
ASSYGRSYGYT
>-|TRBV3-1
ASNHGNEKLF
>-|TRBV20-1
SARDSQTRQTQY
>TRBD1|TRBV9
ASSSRDSSYNEQF
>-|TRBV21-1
ASSKDSRGAEAF
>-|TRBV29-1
SVQRGPNTGELF
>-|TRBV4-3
ASSQVYAGEVPGFYYGYT
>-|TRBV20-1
SESGGFYNEQF
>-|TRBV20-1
SAPPGRGAPEQF
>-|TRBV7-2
ASSLGASEAF
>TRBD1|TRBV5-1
ASSRIPGQDNYGYT
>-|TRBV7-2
ASSLDYGANEQF
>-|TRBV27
ASSLAGGIPYGYT
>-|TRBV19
ASHGPHQGKNTEAF
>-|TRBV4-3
ASSQDRDQPQH
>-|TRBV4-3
ASSQEIGSANTQY
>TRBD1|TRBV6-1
ASRARTGRTEAF
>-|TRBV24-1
ATSGDRSYEQY
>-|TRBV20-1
SARGYGGLS
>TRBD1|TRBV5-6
ASSPTGDADTQY
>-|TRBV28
ASTSSQYEQY
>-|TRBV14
ASSQTGFNYEQY
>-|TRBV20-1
SAREGPGVYEQY
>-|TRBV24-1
ATSDPLRAGVYGYT
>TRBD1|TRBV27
ASSTQGAGELF
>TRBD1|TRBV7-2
ASSFVEGASSYT
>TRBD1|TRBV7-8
ASSSTGTANTGELF
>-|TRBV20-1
SAEHSGSRGTDTQY
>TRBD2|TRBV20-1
SAPGGGLNTGELF
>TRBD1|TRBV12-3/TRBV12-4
ASSLRQGHGYT
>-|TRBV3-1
ASSQGRLRAAGTQY
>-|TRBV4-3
ASRWTLTNEKLF
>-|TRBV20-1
SASGDGGSYNEQF
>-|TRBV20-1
SARGNFPGYT
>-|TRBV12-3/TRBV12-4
ACSPGQETQY
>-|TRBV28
ASSLPQRGETQY
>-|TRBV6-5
ASSYSDRAGANVLT
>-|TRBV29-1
SVDSQGIGRLAF